Listed here are 24 T cell receptor beta chains from one sample, sequenced in a study of T cells in localized non-small cell lung cancer. This table comes from immunoSEQ multiplex PCR, and its TCRdb copy is limited to in-frame clones, with some not included. This sample has some 51,000 clones; 86% occur once, and the top ten carry about 5.6%. The material sequenced was peripheral blood, taken before any cancer treatment. Receptors originate from a woman aged 40 to 75 with stage I lung adenocarcinoma.

The table lists this clone with a few counts. This chain connects TRBV7-9 to TRBJ1-4, with D hard to call. V lost 1 base to trimming and J lost 4 bases, with 4 bases between them. The CDR3 runs 13 residues. Germline V gives CDR1 SEHNR, CDR2 FQNEAQ (reference sequence). This chain's CDR3 is CASSLVGNEKLFF. The CDR3 nucleotides are TGTGCCAGCAGCTTAGTCGGTAATGAAAAACTGTTTTTT. The full variable domain, in which reference TRBV7-9 and TRBJ1-4 provide the parts outside the CDR3, is DTGVSQNPRHKITKRGQNVTFRCDPISEHNRLYWYRQTLGQGPEFLTYFQNEAQLEKSRLLSDRFSAERPKGSFSTLEIQRTEQGDSAMYLCASSLVGNEKLFFGSGTQLSVL.

The chain recombines TRBV7-8 with TRBJ2-2; TRBD1 or TRBD2 may be the D gene (5 bases each). Germline CDR1 reads SGHVS; CDR2 reads FQNEAQ. The CDR3 runs 15 residues. V lost 5 bases to trimming and J lost 1 base, with 11 bases between them. The CDR3 DNA follows: TGTGCCAGCAGCGGACGGGGCCTGAACACCGGGGAGCTGTTTTTT. Translated: CASSGRGLNTGELFF.

This sequence joins TRBV28 and TRBJ1-1; D not resolved. This CDR3 is 14 amino acids long. The ends were cut back, 6 bases at V and 0 bases at J, with 11 bases in the middle. CDR1 is MDHEN and CDR2 is SYDVKM in the germline V gene. As DNA, the CDR3 is TGTGCCAGCAGGAGGATTCCAATGAACACTGAAGCTTTCTTT. It yields the protein CASRRIPMNTEAFF.

The chain is built from TRBV5-1 and TRBJ1-1; D ambiguous. This CDR3 region has 14 residues. CDR1 is SGHRS, CDR2 YFSETQ, per germline. The V end was cut by 0 bases, the J end by 2 bases, with 8 bases between. The CDR3 sequence is CASSLESSNTEAFF. DNA for the CDR3: TGCGCCAGCAGCTTGGAATCCAGTAACACTGAAGCTTTCTTT.

This clone was counted only a few times. The genes are TRBV2 and TRBJ1-1, with D tentatively TRBD1 (5 bases). Trimming removed 4 bases at V and 7 bases at J, with 13 bases between. The CDR3 covers 13 residues. Germline V lookup: CDR1 SNHLY, CDR2 FYNNEI. CDR3 region: CASSVGPGGEAFF. CDR3 coding DNA: TGTGCCAGCAGTGTCGGCCCCGGGGGTGAAGCTTTCTTT.

The gene calls are TRBV6-1 and TRBJ1-1; D unresolved. Germline V CDR1 and CDR2: MNHNS, SASEGT. Trimming left V 3 bases short and J 5 bases short, with 22 bases between. CDR3 size: 17 residues. The CDR3 DNA sequence: TGTGCCAGCAGTGACCGACTCCTAGTAGACATAAGGACTGAAGCTTTCTTT. Protein product: CASSDRLLVDIRTEAFF.

The chain carries TRBV28 and TRBJ2-7; 12 bases map to TRBD2. The CDR3 length is 14 residues. V lost 8 bases to trimming and J lost 7 bases; unmatched junction nucleotides: 9. The germline V gene has CDR1 MDHEN and CDR2 SYDVKM. In nucleotides, the CDR3 is TGTGCCAGCGGAGCTAGCGGGGGGGCGGAGGAGCAGTACTTC. It is translated as CASGASGGAEEQYF.

The gene calls are TRBV7-3 and TRBJ2-3; TRBD2 matches 13 bases. Trimming took 4 bases from V and 3 from J; bases not matched to a gene: 1. Germline values: CDR1 SGHTA, CDR2 FQGTGA. The CDR3 consists of 15 residues. The DNA for the CDR3 is TGTGCCAGCAGCTCGGGACTAGCGGGGACAGATACGCAGTATTTT. Amino acids: CASSSGLAGTDTQYF.

Worth noting for this clone: This sample also contains other DNA sequences that code for the same CDR3. DNA of the CDR3: TGTGCCAGCAGTTATGTCGGAGGGCGGGAAAAACTGTTTTTT. It specifies CASSYVGGREKLFF. This chain uses TRBV6-5 with TRBJ1-4; unclear D gene. This CDR3 comprises 14 residues. V was pared by 3 bases and J by 8 bases, with 13 bases between. Germline CDR1 MNHEY, CDR2 SVGAGI.

V and J are TRBV11-3 and TRBJ1-5; 9 bases fit TRBD1. V gave up 5 bases and J gave up 5 bases; unmatched junction bases: 10. This CDR3 contains 16 residues. Germline-derived CDR1 and CDR2 are SGHNT and YENEEA. This CDR3 reads CASSQEWTGEDQPQHF. The CDR3 DNA sequence: TGTGCCAGCAGCCAGGAGTGGACAGGGGAGGATCAGCCCCAGCATTTT.

The CDR3, as DNA: TGTGCCAGAAGCTTGGCCATCCACATCCCGACTGTTGCGGGGTGGCTCGGACAGTTCTTC. This codes for CARSLAIHIPTVAGWLGQFF. This rearrangement joins TRBV5-3 to TRBJ2-1, with D perhaps TRBD2 (6 bases). TRBV5-3 qualifies as an ORF whose function is uncertain. V lost 0 bases to trimming and J lost 13 bases, with 35 bases between them. CDR3 size: 20 residues.

J is TRBJ2-7 and V is TRBV28, with 7 bases matching TRBD1. The junction had 4 bases not matched to a gene; V was cut back by 8 bases and J by 3 bases. The CDR3 contains 12 residues. Germline V CDR1 and CDR2: MDHEN, SYDVKM. The CDR3 is CASGGQFYEQYF. The DNA for the CDR3 is TGTGCCAGCGGGGGACAGTTCTACGAGCAGTACTTC.

J is TRBJ1-2 and V is TRBV7-2, with D maybe TRBD1 (6 bases). Between the trimmed V and J ends, which lost 2 bases and 2 bases, there was a span of 15 bases. This CDR3 has 16 residues. Germline V gives CDR1 SGHTA, CDR2 FQGNSA. The CDR3 protein is CASSLSAGATNYGYTF. The CDR3 DNA reads as TGTGCCAGCAGCTTATCGGCGGGGGCAACCAACTATGGCTACACCTTC.

The chain combines TRBV6-1 with TRBJ2-1, with 9 positions matching TRBD1. Germline V gives CDR1 MNHNS, CDR2 SASEGT. The CDR3 is 15 residues long. Trimming at V came to 4 bases and at J to 0 bases, leaving 1 base not matched to a gene. CDR3 nucleotide sequence: TGTGCCAGCAGTGGGGACAGGGTCTCCTACAATGAGCAGTTCTTC. Its translation: CASSGDRVSYNEQFF.

This clone showed up just once. The genes are TRBV4-1 and TRBJ1-6; D is unresolved. The CDR3 is 13 residues long. The V end lost 3 bases, the J end lost 7 bases, and 7 bases lay between the germline ends. Germline V gene data show CDR1 as MGHRA and CDR2 as YSYEKL. CDR3 sequence (DNA): TGCGCCAGCAGCCAGGCTTGGAATTCACCCCTCCACTTT. Translation: CASSQAWNSPLHF.

The rearrangement links TRBV7-8 to TRBJ2-5, with 8 bases identical to TRBD1. The CDR3 sequence is 18 residues long. Germline lookup yields CDR1 SGHVS and CDR2 FQNEAQ. After removal of 2 bases from V and 5 bases from J, the junction contained 16 bases not matched to a gene. CDR3 protein: CASSLHRAMGTGGETQYF. CDR3 nucleotide sequence: TGTGCCAGCAGCTTACATAGGGCGATGGGGACAGGTGGGGAGACCCAGTACTTC. Combining the CDR3 with reference TRBV7-8 and TRBJ2-5 gives the whole variable domain GAGVSQSPRYKVAKRGQDVALRCDPISGHVSLFWYQQALGQGPEFLTYFQNEAQLDKSGLPSDRFFAERPEGSVSTLKIQRTQQEDSAVYLCASSLHRAMGTGGETQYFGPGTRLLVL.

The rearrangement links TRBV5-1 to TRBJ1-4; 10 bases fit TRBD1. This CDR3 region has 15 residues. The germline V gene has CDR1 SGHRS and CDR2 YFSETQ. Trimming at V came to 4 bases and at J to 7 bases, leaving 7 bases not matched to a gene. The CDR3 region is CASSLGQGGGEKLFF. The CDR3 DNA follows: TGCGCCAGCAGCCTCGGACAGGGGGGTGGTGAAAAACTGTTTTTT.

The chain uses TRBV9 and TRBJ2-7, with 9 bases that match TRBD1. Per germline, CDR1 SGDLS and CDR2 YYNGEE. Germline trimming cut 4 bases from V and 3 bases from J; bases unmatched to any gene: 8. CDR3 length equals 15 residues. DNA of the CDR3: TGTGCCAGCAGCCAACGACAGGGGGGTATCTACGAGCAGTACTTC. It is translated as CASSQRQGGIYEQYF.

CDR3 protein: CASSLRRAPSSYNEQFF. In DNA, the CDR3 is TGTGCCAGCAGCTTACGTAGGGCTCCCAGCTCCTACAATGAGCAGTTCTTC. The chain is built from TRBV7-2 and TRBJ2-1; D call uncertain. From germline, CDR1 is SGHTA and CDR2 FQGNSA. V was pared by 2 bases and J by 0 bases, with 14 bases between. This CDR3 contains 17 residues.

The V gene is TRBV19, the J gene TRBJ2-7; possible D gene TRBD1, 5 bases. V was cut by 4 bases and J by 6 bases, with 10 bases left in between. The CDR3 contains 12 residues. Germline V gives CDR1 LNHDA, CDR2 SQIVND (reference sequence). CDR3 DNA sequence: TGTGCCAGTAGTACTCAGGGCTCCGAGCAGTACTTC. This gives the protein CASSTQGSEQYF.

The chain couples TRBV7-9 to TRBJ1-1, with D possibly matching TRBD1 (6 bases). Germline CDR1 and CDR2: SEHNR and FQNEAQ (reference sequence). The V end was cut by 1 base, the J end by 1 base, with 7 bases between. The CDR3 extends over 14 amino acids. This CDR3 is CASSLGTANTEAFF. The CDR3 nucleotides read TGTGCCAGCAGCTTAGGGACAGCGAACACTGAAGCTTTCTTT.

This clone was seen just once. The rearrangement uses TRBV27 and TRBJ2-7, with 7 bases aligning to TRBD1. The CDR3 totals 16 residues. Per the germline V gene, CDR1 is MNHEY and CDR2 is SMNVEV (reference sequence). The J segment lost 2 bases and the V segment lost 8 bases, leaving 15 bases of the junction unmatched. CDR3 sequence (DNA): TGTGCCAGCGCTCAGTTACGGATCGGGACAGCCTACGAGCAGTACTTC. Translated: CASAQLRIGTAYEQYF.

The chain is built from TRBV7-2 and TRBJ2-7, with 7 bases matching TRBD1. CDR1 SGHTA and CDR2 FQGNSA come from the germline V gene. Germline trimming cut 5 bases from V and 3 bases from J; bases unmatched to any gene: 4. This CDR3 comprises 13 residues. In DNA form, the CDR3 reads TGTGCCAGCAGCCACGGACAGGACTACGAGCAGTACTTC. Translating it yields CASSHGQDYEQYF.

The gene calls are TRBV11-2 and TRBJ1-1; a possible D gene is TRBD1 (5 bases). CDR1 is SGHAT and CDR2 is FQNNGV in the germline V gene. This CDR3 region has 13 residues. The V gene lost 2 bases and the J gene lost 6 bases, with 10 bases spanning the gap. CDR3 protein: CASSLRQGSEAFF. The CDR3 DNA reads TGTGCCAGCAGCTTACGGCAGGGCTCTGAAGCTTTCTTT.